In this sample, the clone carrying this TCR beta chain turned up a few times. The data derive from a study of blood T cell repertoires in COVID-19. Study in general: Collection of acute and convalescent COVID-19 samples took place in the United States, Italy and Spain.

Everyone who took part was 18 to 89 years old, and they came from 20 to 25 US areas. Germline CDR1 reads WSHSY; CDR2 reads SAAADI. The CDR3 covers 13 residues. V was pared by 3 bases and J by 1 base, with 7 bases between. Sequencing was performed with immunoSEQ multiplex PCR; in TCRdb, only in-frame clones are kept and a portion is missing. The sample shows over 130,000 clones, over 75% of them seen only once. The sample taken for sequencing was PBMCs or T cells enriched from blood (not recorded which). This sequence originates from a man over 45 in a cohort exposed to, infected with or recovered from COVID-19 (not recorded which). The rearrangement joins TRBV10-2 to TRBJ2-7; D is ambiguous. The chain's CDR3 is CASSDSPSYEQYF. In nucleotides, the CDR3 is TGCGCCAGCAGTGACTCCCCGTCCTACGAGCAGTACTTC.